This TCR beta chain originates from a study of cytotoxic CD8 clonotypes in ibrutinib-treated CLL. The study, taken as a whole, reports: On treatment, the uncommon public clonotypes contracted or remained stable.

As regards this clone: Its antigen is currently unknown.

The CDR3 extends over 13 amino acids. Trimming pared 0 bases from V and 6 bases from J, leaving 9 bases between. Germline V gene data show CDR1 as SGDLS and CDR2 as YYNGEE. Here immunoSEQ multiplex PCR was the method, and the copy in TCRdb shows in-frame clones only, minus some. The sample contains some 310,000 clones, just under 80% of which appear only once. The sample here was PBMCs, taken before ibrutinib treatment. The clonotype originates from a human donor with chronic lymphocytic leukemia. This rearrangement joins TRBV9 to TRBJ1-2; D may be TRBD1 (5 bases). The CDR3 DNA sequence: TGTGCCAGCAGCGTAGGGGGCGTCGATGGCTACACCTTC. Translated, it gives CASSVGGVDGYTF.